This T cell receptor beta chain was captured by sequencing in a study of blood T cell repertoires in COVID-19 (dated by TCRdb to between 2020 and 2021). Regarding the research as a whole: The collaborator samples originated in the United States, Italy and Spain and spanned the acute and convalescent phases of COVID-19. Sample metadata almost always included a de-identified subject ID, COVID-19 status, age in years and sex. Samples came from the ongoing ImmuneRACE study (first 160 participants) plus 1,254 subjects from 6 global collaborators. Where available, HLA class I and class II types were taken from metadata supplied by the sample provider and were not determined by assay-based typing. The material from the prospective study consisted of cDNA or gDNA derived from T cells, B-cell-depleted T cells, or PBMCs. The dataset comprised deeply sampled blood TCRbeta repertoires from subjects exposed to, actively infected with, or recovered from COVID-19. The repertoires were released in a freely available public database meant as a resource for research on the immune response to SARS-CoV-2. What the authors observed across the whole study: Clinical and demographic metadata were provided uncurated, with the amount varying by source and participant.

One collaborating source in Seattle enrolled patients while the patients were actively infected and followed the patients over time throughout the course of disease. Each collaborating institution followed its own protocols to collect whole blood in K2EDTA tubes. For TCRbeta analysis, collaborator samples were shipped as frozen whole blood, as isolated PBMCs, or as DNA extracted from either sample type. Trimming costs V 0 bases and J 5 bases, and their ends lie 29 bases apart. Taken from cysteine to phenylalanine, the CDR3 has 21 residues. Left in the record is the CDR3 DNA by itself, 63 bases read in frame from the first base. From a lookup of the germline V gene, CDR1 and CDR2 are MNHEY and SVGEGT. Notes on this clone: There is no known antigen for this receptor. No base qualities exist here, and no much larger clone lies one base off it.

TCRbeta CDR3 regions were amplified from genomic DNA by means of the immunoSEQ Assay, a bias-controlled multiplex PCR. On the authors' methods: The number of nucleated cells in each sample was estimated from the amplification of reference gene primers within the assay. To quantify the absolute abundance of each unique TCRbeta CDR3 rearrangement, sequence reads were collapsed and filtered. For each sample, productive Simpson clonality was calculated by taking the square root of Simpson's diversity index across productive rearrangements. TCRdb provides this immuneACCESS table in a form limited to in-frame rearrangements. Some clones are lacking; in checked studies, under half of them reflect an unresolved V gene, and why the rest are absent is not known. The DNA gave D and trimming, while V, J and clone size come from that table. This sample gives some 240,000 clones in total; 70% to 90% of them show up just once. Jointly, the top ten make up roughly 2.2% of the sample.

The receptor's source is a woman aged 70 to 79 with COVID-19, enrolled during active disease. This receptor chain uses TRBV6-2 or TRBV6-3 and TRBJ2-1; a tentative D call is TRBD2 (9 bases match). Specimen: peripheral blood. The CDR3 amino acid sequence is: CASSYSSRAGGLAGSHNEQFF. The nucleotide sequence reads as follows: TGTGCCAGCAGTTACTCGTCTCGGGCAGGGGGCCTAGCGGGGAGCCACAATGAGCAGTTCTTC.